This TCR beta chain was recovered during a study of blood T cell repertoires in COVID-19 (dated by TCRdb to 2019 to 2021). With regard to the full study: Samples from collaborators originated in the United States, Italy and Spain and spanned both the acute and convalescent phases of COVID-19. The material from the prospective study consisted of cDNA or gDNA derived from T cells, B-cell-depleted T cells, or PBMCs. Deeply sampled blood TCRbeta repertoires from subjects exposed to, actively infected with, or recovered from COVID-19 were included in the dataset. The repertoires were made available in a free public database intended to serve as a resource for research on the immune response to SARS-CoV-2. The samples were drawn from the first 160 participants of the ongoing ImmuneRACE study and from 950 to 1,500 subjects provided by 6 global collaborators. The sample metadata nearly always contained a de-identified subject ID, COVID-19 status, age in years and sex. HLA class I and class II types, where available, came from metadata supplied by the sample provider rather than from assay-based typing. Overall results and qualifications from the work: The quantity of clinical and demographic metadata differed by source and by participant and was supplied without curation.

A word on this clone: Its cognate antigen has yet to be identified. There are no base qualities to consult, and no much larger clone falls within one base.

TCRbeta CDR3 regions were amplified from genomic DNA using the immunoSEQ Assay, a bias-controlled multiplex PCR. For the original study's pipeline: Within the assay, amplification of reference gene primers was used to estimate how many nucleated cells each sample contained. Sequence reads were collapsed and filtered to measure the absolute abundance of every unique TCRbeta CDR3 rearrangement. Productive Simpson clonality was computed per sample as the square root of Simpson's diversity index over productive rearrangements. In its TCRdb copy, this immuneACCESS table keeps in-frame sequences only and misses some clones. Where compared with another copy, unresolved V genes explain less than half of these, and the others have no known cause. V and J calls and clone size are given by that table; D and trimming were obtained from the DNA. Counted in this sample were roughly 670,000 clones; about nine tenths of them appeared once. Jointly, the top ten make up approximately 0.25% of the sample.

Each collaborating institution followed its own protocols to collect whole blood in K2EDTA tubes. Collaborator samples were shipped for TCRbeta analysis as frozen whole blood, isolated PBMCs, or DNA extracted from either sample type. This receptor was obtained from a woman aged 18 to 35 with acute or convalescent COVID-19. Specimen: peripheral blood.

CDR3 region: CASSQESDEQYF. The DNA is as follows: TGTGCCAGCAGCCAAGAGTCGGACGAGCAGTACTTC. The rearranged chain carries TRBV3-1 (or the pseudogene TRBV3-2) and TRBJ2-7; the D segment cannot be called with confidence. V is shortened by 0 bases, J by 5 bases, and the region joining them spans 5 bases. The CDR3 runs 12 amino acids, cysteine and phenylalanine included. The sequence is cut down to CDR3 DNA, 36 bases in frame from base 1. CDR1 LGHDT and CDR2 YNNKEL are derived from the germline V gene (reference sequence).